This TCR beta chain came from a study of glioma-infiltrating T cells after dendritic cell vaccination. Study-level background: Between 2003 and 2012, patients got autologous tumor lysate-pulsed dendritic cell vaccines. Whole-study results and caveats: Complete blood and tumor specimen sets were limited to few patients.

This table comes from immunoSEQ multiplex PCR, and its TCRdb copy is limited to in-frame clones, with some not included. The sample lists around 60,000 clones; approximately 87% were seen once. In the case of this clone: Its cognate antigen is unknown.

This sample's time point: after dendritic cell vaccination, including at tumor progression/relapse. No glioblastoma patient carried an isocitrate dehydrogenase mutation. Losses at the gene ends were 1 base for V and 1 base for J; bases not matched to a gene: 1. Germline V lookup: CDR1 MGHRA, CDR2 YSYEKL. The CDR3 extends over 17 amino acids. Here the sequenced sample was blood, taken after dendritic cell vaccination. This TCR was recovered from a human donor with glioblastoma. The V and J genes are TRBV4-1 and TRBJ2-2; 12 positions match TRBD2. The CDR3 DNA reads as TGCGCCAGCAGCCAAGGACTAGCGGGGGTGAACACCGGGGAGCTGTTTTTT. This gives the protein CASSQGLAGVNTGELFF.